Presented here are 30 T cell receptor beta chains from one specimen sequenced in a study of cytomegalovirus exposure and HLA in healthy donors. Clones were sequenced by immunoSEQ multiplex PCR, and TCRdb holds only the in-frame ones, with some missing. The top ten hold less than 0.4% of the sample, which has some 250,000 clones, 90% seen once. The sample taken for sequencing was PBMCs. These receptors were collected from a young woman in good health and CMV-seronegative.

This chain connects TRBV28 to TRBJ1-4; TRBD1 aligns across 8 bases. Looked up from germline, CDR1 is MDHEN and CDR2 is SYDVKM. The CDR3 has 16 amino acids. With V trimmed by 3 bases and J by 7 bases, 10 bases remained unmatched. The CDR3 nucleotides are TGTGCCAGCAGTTTCGGAGGGGCAGGGGGCGTTGAAAAACTGTTTTTT. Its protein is CASSFGGAGGVEKLFF. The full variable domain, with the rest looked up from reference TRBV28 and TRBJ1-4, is DVKVTQSSRYLVKRTGEKVFLECVQDMDHENMFWYRQDPGLGLRLIYFSYDVKMKEKGDIPEGYSVSREKKERFSLILESASTNQTSMYLCASSFGGAGGVEKLFFGSGTQLSVL.

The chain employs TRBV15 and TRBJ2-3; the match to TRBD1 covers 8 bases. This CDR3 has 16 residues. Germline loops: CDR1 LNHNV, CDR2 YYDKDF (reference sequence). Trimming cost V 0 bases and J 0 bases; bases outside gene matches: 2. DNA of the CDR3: TGTGCCACCAGCAGAGATAGGACAGGGAGCACAGATACGCAGTATTTT. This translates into CATSRDRTGSTDTQYF.

The DNA of the CDR3 is TGTGCCAGCAGCTCCTCTCCCGGGTCTAGGAACACTGAAGCTTTCTTT. Its protein product is CASSSSPGSRNTEAFF. The chain is built from TRBV7-9 and TRBJ1-1; D is undetermined. V dropped 4 bases and J dropped 1 base, with 16 bases sitting between them. In germline, CDR1 is SEHNR, CDR2 FQNEAQ (reference sequence). This CDR3 contains 16 residues. Together with reference TRBV7-9 and TRBJ1-1, the CDR3 gives the full variable domain: DTGVSQNPRHKITKRGQNVTFRCDPISEHNRLYWYRQTLGQGPEFLTYFQNEAQLEKSRLLSDRFSAERPKGSFSTLEIQRTEQGDSAMYLCASSSSPGSRNTEAFFGQGTRLTVV.

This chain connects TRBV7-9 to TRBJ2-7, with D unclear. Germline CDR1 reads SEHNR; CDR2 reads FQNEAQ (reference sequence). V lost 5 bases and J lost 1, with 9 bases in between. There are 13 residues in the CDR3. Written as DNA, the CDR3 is TGTGCCAGCAGCCTTTCCGGGTCCTACGAGCAGTACGTC. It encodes CASSLSGSYEQYV.

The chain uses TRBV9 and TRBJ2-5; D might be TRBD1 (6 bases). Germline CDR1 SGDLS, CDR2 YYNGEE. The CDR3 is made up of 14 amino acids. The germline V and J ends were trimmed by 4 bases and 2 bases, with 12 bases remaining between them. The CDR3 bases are TGTGCCAGCAGCCCCCGGACAGCTCAAGAGACCCAGTACTTC. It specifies CASSPRTAQETQYF.

The CDR3 region is CASDRSNTGELFF. DNA for the CDR3: TGTGCCAGTGACAGGTCGAACACCGGGGAGCTGTTTTTT. This chain links TRBV19 with TRBJ2-2, with TRBD1 as a possible D gene (6 bases). The germline CDR1 and CDR2 sequences are LNHDA and SQIVND (reference sequence). V was clipped by 8 bases and J by 0 bases, with 7 bases between them. The CDR3 loop spans 13 amino acids.

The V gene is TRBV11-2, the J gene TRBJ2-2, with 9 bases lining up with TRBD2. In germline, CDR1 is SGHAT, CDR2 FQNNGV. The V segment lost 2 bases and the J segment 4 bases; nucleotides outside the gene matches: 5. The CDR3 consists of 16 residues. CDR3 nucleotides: TGTGCCAGCAGCTTATCGGCGGGGGGGCCCACCGGGGAGCTGTTTTTT. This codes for CASSLSAGGPTGELFF.

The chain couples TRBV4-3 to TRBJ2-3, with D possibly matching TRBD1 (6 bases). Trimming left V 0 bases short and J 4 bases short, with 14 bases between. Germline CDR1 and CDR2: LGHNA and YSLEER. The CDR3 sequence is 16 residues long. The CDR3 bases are TGCGCCAGCAGCCAAGATATACGGGACATACCAGATACGCAGTATTTT. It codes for CASSQDIRDIPDTQYF.

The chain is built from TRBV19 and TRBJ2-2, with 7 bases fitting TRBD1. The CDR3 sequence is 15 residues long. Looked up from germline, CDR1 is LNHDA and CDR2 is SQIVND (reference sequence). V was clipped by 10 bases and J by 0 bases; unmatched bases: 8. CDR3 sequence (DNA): TGTGCCACCAGCACAGGGGATGCGAACACCGGGGAGCTGTTTTTT. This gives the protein CATSTGDANTGELFF.

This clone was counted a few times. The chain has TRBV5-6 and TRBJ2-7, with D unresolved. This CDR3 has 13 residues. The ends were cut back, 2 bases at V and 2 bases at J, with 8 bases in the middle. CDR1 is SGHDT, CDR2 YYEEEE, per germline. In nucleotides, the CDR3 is TGTGCCAGCAGCTTCCCCAGCGCCTACGAGCAGTACTTC. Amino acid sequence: CASSFPSAYEQYF.

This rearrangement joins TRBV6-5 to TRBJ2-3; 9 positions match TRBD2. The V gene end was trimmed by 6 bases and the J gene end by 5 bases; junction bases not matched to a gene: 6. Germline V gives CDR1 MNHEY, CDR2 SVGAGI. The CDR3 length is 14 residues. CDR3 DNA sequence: TGTGCCAGCAGCTGGACTAGCGTTAGAGATACGCAGTATTTT. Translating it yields CASSWTSVRDTQYF.

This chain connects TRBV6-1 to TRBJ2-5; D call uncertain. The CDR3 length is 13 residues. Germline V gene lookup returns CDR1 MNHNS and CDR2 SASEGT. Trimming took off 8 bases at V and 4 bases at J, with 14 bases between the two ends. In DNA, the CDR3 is TGTGCCAGCCGCCTGCGGCGAGGAGAGACCCAGTACTTC. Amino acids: CASRLRRGETQYF.

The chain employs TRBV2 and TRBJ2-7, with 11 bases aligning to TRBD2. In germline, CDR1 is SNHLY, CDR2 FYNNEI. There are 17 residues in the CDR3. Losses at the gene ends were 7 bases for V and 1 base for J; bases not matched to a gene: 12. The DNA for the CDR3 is TGTGCCAGCACAAGAAGTTTAGCGGGGGGGTCTTCCTACGAGCAGTACGTC. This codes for CASTRSLAGGSSYEQYV.

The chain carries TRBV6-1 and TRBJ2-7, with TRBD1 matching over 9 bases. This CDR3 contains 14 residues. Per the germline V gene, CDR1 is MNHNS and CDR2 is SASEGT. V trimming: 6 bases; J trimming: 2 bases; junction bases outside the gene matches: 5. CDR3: CASRRGTGTYEQYV. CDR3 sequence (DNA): TGTGCCAGCAGACGAGGGACAGGGACCTACGAGCAGTACGTC.

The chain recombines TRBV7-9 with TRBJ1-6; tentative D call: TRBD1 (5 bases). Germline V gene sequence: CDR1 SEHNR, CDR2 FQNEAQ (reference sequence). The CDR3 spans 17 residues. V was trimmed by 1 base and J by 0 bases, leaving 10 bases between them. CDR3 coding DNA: TGTGCCAGCAGCTTAGGGACACAGAGCTCCTATAATTCACCCCTCCACTTT. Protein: CASSLGTQSSYNSPLHF. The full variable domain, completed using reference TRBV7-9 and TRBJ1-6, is DTGVSQNPRHKITKRGQNVTFRCDPISEHNRLYWYRQTLGQGPEFLTYFQNEAQLEKSRLLSDRFSAERPKGSFSTLEIQRTEQGDSAMYLCASSLGTQSSYNSPLHFGNGTRLTVT.

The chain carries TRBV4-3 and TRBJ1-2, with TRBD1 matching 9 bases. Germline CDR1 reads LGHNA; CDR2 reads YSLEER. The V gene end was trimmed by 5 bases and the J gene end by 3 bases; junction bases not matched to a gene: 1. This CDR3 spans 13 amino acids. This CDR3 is CASSGDRDYGYTF. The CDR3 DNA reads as TGCGCCAGCAGCGGGGACAGGGACTATGGCTACACCTTC.

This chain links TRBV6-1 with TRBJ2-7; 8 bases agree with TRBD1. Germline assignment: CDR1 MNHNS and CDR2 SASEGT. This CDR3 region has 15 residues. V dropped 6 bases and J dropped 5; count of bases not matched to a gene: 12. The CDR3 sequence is CASRSRGRGLNEQYV. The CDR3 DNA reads TGTGCCAGCAGGTCGCGGGGCAGGGGGCTTAACGAGCAGTACGTC.

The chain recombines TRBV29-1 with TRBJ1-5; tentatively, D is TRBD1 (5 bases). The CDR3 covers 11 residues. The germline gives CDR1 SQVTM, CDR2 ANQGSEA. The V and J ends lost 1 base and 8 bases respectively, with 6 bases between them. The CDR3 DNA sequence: TGCAGCGTTGAAGGGGGCGAGCCCCAGCATTTT. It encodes CSVEGGEPQHF.

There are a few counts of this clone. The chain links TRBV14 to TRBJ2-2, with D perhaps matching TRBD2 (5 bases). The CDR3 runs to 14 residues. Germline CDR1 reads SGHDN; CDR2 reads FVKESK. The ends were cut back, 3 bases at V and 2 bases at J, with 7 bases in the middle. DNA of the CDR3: TGTGCCAGCAGCCAGCGGGCCAACACCGGGGAGCTGTTTTTT. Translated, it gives CASSQRANTGELFF.

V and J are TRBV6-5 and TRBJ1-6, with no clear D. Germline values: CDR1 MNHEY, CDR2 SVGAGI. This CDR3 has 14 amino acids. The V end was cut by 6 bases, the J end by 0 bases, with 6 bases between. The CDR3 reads CASSKSSYNSPLHF. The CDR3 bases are TGTGCCAGCAGCAAGAGCTCCTATAATTCACCCCTCCACTTT.

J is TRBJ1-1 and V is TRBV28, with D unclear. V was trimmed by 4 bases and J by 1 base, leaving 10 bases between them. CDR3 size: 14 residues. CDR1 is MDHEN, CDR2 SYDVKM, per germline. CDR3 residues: CASSSQTTNTEAFF. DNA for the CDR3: TGTGCCAGCAGTTCACAGACAACGAACACTGAAGCTTTCTTT.

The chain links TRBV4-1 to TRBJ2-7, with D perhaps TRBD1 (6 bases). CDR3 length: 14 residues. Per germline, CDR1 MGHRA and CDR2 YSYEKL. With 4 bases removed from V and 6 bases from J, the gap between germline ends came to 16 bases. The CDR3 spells CASSPPGRGAEQYF. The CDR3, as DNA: TGCGCCAGCAGCCCACCCGGCAGGGGTGCCGAGCAGTACTTC.

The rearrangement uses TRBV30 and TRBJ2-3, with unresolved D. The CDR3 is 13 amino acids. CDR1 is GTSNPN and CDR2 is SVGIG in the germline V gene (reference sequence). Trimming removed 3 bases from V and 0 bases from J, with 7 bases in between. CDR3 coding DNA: TGTGCCTGGAGATCCGTTAGCACAGATACGCAGTATTTT. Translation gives CAWRSVSTDTQYF.

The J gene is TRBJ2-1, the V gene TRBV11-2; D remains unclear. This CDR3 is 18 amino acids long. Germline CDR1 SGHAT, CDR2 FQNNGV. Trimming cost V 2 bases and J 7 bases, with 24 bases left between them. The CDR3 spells CASSLTSSGEGRDNEQFF. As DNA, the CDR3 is TGTGCCAGCAGCTTAACATCTTCAGGCGAAGGTCGAGATAATGAGCAGTTCTTC. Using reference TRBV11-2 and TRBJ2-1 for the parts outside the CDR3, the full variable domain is EAGVAQSPRYKIIEKRQSVAFWCNPISGHATLYWYQQILGQGPKLLIQFQNNGVVDDSQLPKDRFSAERLKGVDSTLKIQPAKLEDSAVYLCASSLTSSGEGRDNEQFFGPGTRLTVL.

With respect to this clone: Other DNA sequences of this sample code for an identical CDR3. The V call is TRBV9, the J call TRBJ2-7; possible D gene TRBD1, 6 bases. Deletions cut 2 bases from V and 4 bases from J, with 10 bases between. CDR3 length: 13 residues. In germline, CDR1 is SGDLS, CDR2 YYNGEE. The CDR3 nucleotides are TGTGCCAGCAGCGTTGGACAGAATTACGAGCAGTACTTC. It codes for CASSVGQNYEQYF.

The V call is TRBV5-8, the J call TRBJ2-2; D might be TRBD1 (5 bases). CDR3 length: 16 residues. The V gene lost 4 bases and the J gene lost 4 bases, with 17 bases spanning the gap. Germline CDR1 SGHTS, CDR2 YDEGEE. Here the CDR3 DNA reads TGTGCCAGCAGCCCTTATACCAGGGTGGGCACCGGGGAGCTGTTTTTT. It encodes CASSPYTRVGTGELFF. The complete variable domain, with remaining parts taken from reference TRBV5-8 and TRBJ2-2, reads EAGVTQSPTHLIKTRGQQATLRCSPISGHTSVYWYQQALGLGLQFLLWYDEGEERNRGNFPPRFSGRQFPNYSSELNVNALELEDSALYLCASSPYTRVGTGELFFGEGSRLTVL.

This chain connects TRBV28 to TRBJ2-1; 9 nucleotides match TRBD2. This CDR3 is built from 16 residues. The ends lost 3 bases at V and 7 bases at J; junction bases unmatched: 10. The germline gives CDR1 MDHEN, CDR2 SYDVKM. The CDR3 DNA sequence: TGTGCCAGCAGTTTGACTAGCGGCCATAAGGGGAATGAGCAGTTCTTC. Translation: CASSLTSGHKGNEQFF. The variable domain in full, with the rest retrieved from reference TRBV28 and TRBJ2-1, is DVKVTQSSRYLVKRTGEKVFLECVQDMDHENMFWYRQDPGLGLRLIYFSYDVKMKEKGDIPEGYSVSREKKERFSLILESASTNQTSMYLCASSLTSGHKGNEQFFGPGTRLTVL.

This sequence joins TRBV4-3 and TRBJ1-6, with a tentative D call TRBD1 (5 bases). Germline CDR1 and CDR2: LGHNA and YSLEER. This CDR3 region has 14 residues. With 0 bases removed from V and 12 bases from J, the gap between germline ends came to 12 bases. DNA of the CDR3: TGCGCCAGCAGCCAAGAGGGGCTTCATCGACCCCTCCACTTT. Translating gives CASSQEGLHRPLHF.

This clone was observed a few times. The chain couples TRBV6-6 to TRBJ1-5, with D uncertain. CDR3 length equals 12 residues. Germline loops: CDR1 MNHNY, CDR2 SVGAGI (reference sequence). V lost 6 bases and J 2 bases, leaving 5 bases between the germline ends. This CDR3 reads CASSEGNQPQHF. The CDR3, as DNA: TGTGCCAGCAGCGAGGGCAATCAGCCCCAGCATTTT.

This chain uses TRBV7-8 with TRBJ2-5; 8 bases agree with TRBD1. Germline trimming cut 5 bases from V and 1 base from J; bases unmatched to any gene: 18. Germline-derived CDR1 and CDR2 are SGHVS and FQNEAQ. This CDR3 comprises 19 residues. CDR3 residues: CASSPLDRGRGKIQETQYF. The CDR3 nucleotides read TGTGCCAGCAGCCCCCTAGACAGGGGCCGCGGAAAGATCCAAGAGACCCAGTACTTC.